This T cell receptor beta chain was observed in a study of T-cell memory formation after mild COVID-19 (dated by TCRdb to the early 2020s). Turning to the overall study: TCR sequence clusters from the two donors were largely donor specific. The cohort was made up of two young adult volunteers, one female and one male, who were previously healthy. In a couple of donors, T-cell clones that expanded and contracted after mild COVID-19 were followed by sequencing TCRalpha and TCRbeta repertoires longitudinally.

Ficoll-Paque density gradient centrifugation was the method used to isolate PBMCs. Here is what the overall study found, with its caveats: Whether the second-wave clones peaking on day 37 were SARS-CoV-2 specific was not confirmed. From day 15 to 85, contracting clones showed balanced CD4/CD8 phenotypes, whereas a second wave of clones that expanded from day 15 to 37 leaned towards CD4+. The study included only a couple of mild cases, and larger cohorts that include severe cases with pre-infection samples were judged to be necessary. Contracting CD4+ clones were located mainly in the CM and EM memory subsets, whereas CD8+ clones were found to be enriched in EMRA. Some responding clones were found in pre-infection memory, which suggests that pre-existing cross-reactive memory T cells took part in the SARS-CoV-2 response.

The sequencing machine was an Illumina NovaSeq 6000. cDNA libraries for TCRalpha and TCRbeta were prepared by 5'RACE using constant-segment primers, with sample barcodes and unique molecular identifiers added. Trizol reagent was used to extract RNA from every sample. Amplification of the libraries took two PCR steps, and the second step added a second sample barcode plus Illumina TruSeq adapters. The libraries were sequenced on an Illumina NovaSeq using 2 x 150 bp paired-end reads. From the authors' description of their analysis: With migec v1.2.7, reads were demultiplexed and then collapsed into UMI-guided consensus sequences. Using mixcr v2.1.11, UMI consensuses were aligned to TRA and TRB V and J templates and then assembled into clonotypes. A clonotype was counted as expanded or contracted only if both edgeR and NoisET called the change significant, with noise models trained on biological replicates. For edgeR calls, the thresholds were a false discovery rate-adjusted p below 0.01 and a log2 fold-change of 1. PCA with hierarchical clustering of max-normalized trajectories of the 1000 most abundant clonotypes was used as exploratory dynamics analysis. Separately sequenced CD4+ and CD8+ repertoires were used to assign the CD4 or CD8 phenotype of responding clones. Clones were called with MiXCR by TCRdb after fastp trimmed the public reads at Q25, and only in-frame beta chains were retained. One record per CDR3 amino acid sequence lists the most common genes and DNA. It is TCRdb's table, rather than the study itself, that gives the V and J calls and clone size. This sample has about 7,100 distinct CDR3 sequences in its table, and roughly 60% of those were observed once. Clones ranked in the top ten supply about 2.3% of the sample.

Only one count was recorded for this clonotype. Its antigen is currently not known. Base qualities were left out, and no much larger clone turns up one base away. One read alone is weak evidence. This TCR was recovered from an adult who had mild COVID-19 (a few samples of this study predate the infection). The sample titles of this study are shuffled in the database, so cell type and time point are left out. Material for sequencing was PBMCs or a T cell subset sorted from them (not recorded which).

The sequenced DNA is TGTGCAAGTCGTCTTAGGGAGGCCCGGGACCCGATTCCCAATGAGCAGTTCTTC. Its protein product is CASRLREARDPIPNEQFF. Recombination joined TRBV12-2 with TRBJ2-1; TRBD2, the table's D call, lacks a check against the DNA. TRBV12-2 is flagged as a pseudogene. The CDR3 has 18 amino acids, counting the end cysteine and phenylalanine. The CDR3 DNA has 54 bases and is translated from base 1.